The clone carrying this TCR beta chain came up once. These data come from a study of blood T cell repertoires in COVID-19. TCRdb's copy holds only in-frame clones and misses some; the assay was immunoSEQ multiplex PCR. Among more than 30,000 clones listed, approximately 86% were seen once. The TCR comes from a woman at least 80 years old with active or convalescent COVID-19. Sequencing was carried out using peripheral blood.

In DNA, the CDR3 is TGTGCCAGCAGTGAAGTAGCGGGGGGGGTGGCCCAGTACTTC. Amino acid sequence: CASSEVAGGVAQYF. The gene calls are TRBV2 and TRBJ2-5; 11 positions agree with TRBD2. Per germline, CDR1 SNHLY and CDR2 FYNNEI. With V trimmed by 1 base and J by 9 bases, 4 bases remained unmatched. The CDR3 extends over 14 amino acids.